Below, one TCR beta chain is given with its context. The data belong to a study of blood T cell repertoires in COVID-19. Per the study methods: Reference gene primers were amplified, and this amplification served to estimate nucleated cell counts. Profiling relied on immunoSEQ multiplex PCR, and the TCRdb table lists in-frame clones only, not all of them. Clone size and V and J calls were adopted from that table, with D and trimming inferred from the DNA. The sample has about 270,000 clones; 70% to 90% are singletons. This study enrolled people aged roughly 18 to 90 from roughly 22 US geographic areas. The source of this sequence is a woman between 40 and 50 years old with acute COVID-19. Material: PBMCs or T cells enriched from blood (not recorded which).

This CDR3 reads CASSPSLAGGNNEQFF. CDR3 bases: TGTGCCAGTAGCCCATCGCTAGCGGGAGGCAACAATGAGCAGTTCTTC. The chain recombines TRBV19 with TRBJ2-1, with 11 bases matching TRBD2. This CDR3 has 16 residues. CDR1 is LNHDA and CDR2 is SQIVND in the germline V gene (reference sequence). Trimming took 6 bases from V and 5 from J; bases not matched to a gene: 9.